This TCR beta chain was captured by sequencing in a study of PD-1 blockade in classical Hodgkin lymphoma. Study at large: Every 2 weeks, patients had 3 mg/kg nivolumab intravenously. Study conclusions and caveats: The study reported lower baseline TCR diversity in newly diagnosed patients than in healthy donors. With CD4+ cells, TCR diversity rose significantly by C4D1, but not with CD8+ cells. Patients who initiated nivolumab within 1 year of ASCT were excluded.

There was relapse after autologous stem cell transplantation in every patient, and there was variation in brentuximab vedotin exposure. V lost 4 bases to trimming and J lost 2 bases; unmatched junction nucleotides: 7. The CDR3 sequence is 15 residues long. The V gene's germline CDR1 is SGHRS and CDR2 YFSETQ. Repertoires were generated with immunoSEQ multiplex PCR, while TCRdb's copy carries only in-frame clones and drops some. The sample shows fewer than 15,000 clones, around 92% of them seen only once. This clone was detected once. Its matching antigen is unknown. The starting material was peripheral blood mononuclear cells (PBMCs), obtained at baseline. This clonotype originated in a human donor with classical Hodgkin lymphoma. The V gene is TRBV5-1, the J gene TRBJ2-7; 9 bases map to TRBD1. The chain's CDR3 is CASSATGQGAYEQYF. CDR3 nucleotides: TGCGCCAGCAGCGCTACGGGACAGGGAGCCTACGAGCAGTACTTC.